A single sample is the source of the 7 T cell receptor beta chains below, sequenced in a study of blood T cell repertoires in COVID-19 (dated by TCRdb to the early 2020s). Libraries were prepared through the immunoSEQ multiplex PCR assay. TCRdb retrieved this table from immuneACCESS and kept in-frame rearrangements only. Not all clones are present; in checked studies, unresolved V genes account for under half, and no reason is known for the remainder. A total of about 490,000 clones appear in this sample, approximately 85% of them only once. The top ten clonotypes cover about 3.2% of the sample. What was sequenced was peripheral blood. The origin of the receptors is a human donor in a cohort sampled during active COVID-19.

The chain couples TRBV6-6 to TRBJ1-1, with TRBD1 identical over 8 bases. This CDR3 region has 14 residues. Trimming took 6 bases from V and 5 from J; bases not matched to a gene: 8. The V gene's germline CDR1 is MNHNY and CDR2 SVGAGI (reference sequence). For the CDR3, the DNA is TGTGCCAGCAGGTCAGGGGGCGCGGTAACTGAAGCTTTCTTT. Encoded protein: CASRSGGAVTEAFF.

The chain couples TRBV3-1 (or the pseudogene TRBV3-2) to TRBJ2-5, with TRBD1 matching 7 bases. Trimming at V came to 2 bases and at J to 1 base, leaving 4 bases not matched to a gene. The germline V gene encodes CDR1 LGHDT and CDR2 YNNKEL (reference sequence). The CDR3 has 15 amino acids. CDR3 protein: CASSQSGQPQETQYF. As DNA, the CDR3 is TGTGCCAGCAGCCAATCGGGACAGCCCCAAGAGACCCAGTACTTC.

This clone was counted between two and nine times. This chain links TRBV7-8 with TRBJ2-7, with 13 bases lining up with TRBD2. The trim removed 5 bases at V and 9 bases at J, leaving 13 bases unmatched. CDR3 length: 16 amino acids. Germline-derived CDR1 and CDR2 are SGHVS and FQNEAQ. The CDR3 is CASSPPGTSGKGGQYF. CDR3 coding DNA: TGTGCCAGCAGCCCTCCAGGGACTAGCGGGAAAGGGGGGCAGTACTTC.

In DNA form, the CDR3 reads TGTGCCAGCAGATTACCCGGGGACAGGGGAAGGGCTTTCTTT. It encodes CASRLPGDRGRAFF. This rearrangement joins TRBV25-1 to TRBJ1-1, with 10 positions matching TRBD1. The J segment lost 11 bases and the V segment lost 6 bases, leaving 12 bases of the junction unmatched. The CDR3 contains 14 residues. In germline, CDR1 is MGHDK, CDR2 SYGVNS.

The chain combines TRBV19 with TRBJ2-1; 10 nucleotides agree with TRBD1. CDR1 is LNHDA, CDR2 SQIVND, per germline (reference sequence). The trim removed 10 bases at V and 9 bases at J, leaving 9 bases unmatched. The CDR3 contains 13 residues. The CDR3 nucleotides read TGTGCCACCCGGGACAGGGGTACGGGTGAGCAGTTCTTC. It translates to CATRDRGTGEQFF.

This clone was detected only once. The J gene is TRBJ1-1, the V gene TRBV19; D remains ambiguous. There are 15 residues in the CDR3. V was shortened by 5 bases and J by 3 bases, with 16 bases between the two germline ends. Germline CDR1 LNHDA, CDR2 SQIVND (reference sequence). CDR3 residues: CASSPLKGRDTEAFF. The CDR3 nucleotides read TGTGCCAGTAGTCCCTTGAAAGGCCGGGACACTGAAGCTTTCTTT.

This chain connects TRBV6-6 to TRBJ2-7, with TRBD1 matching over 7 bases. The CDR3 sequence is 15 residues long. The V gene's germline CDR1 is MNHNY and CDR2 SVGAGI (reference sequence). V gave up 0 bases and J gave up 2 bases; unmatched junction bases: 4. CDR3 residues: CASSYSYRGTYEQYF. For the CDR3, the DNA is TGTGCCAGCAGTTACTCGTACAGGGGAACCTACGAGCAGTACTTC.